These 30 T cell receptor beta chains originate from one sample sequenced in a study of blood T cells in healthy people across ages. A sample-barcoded 5' primer and a J-beta primer mix were used in a second PCR of about 7 to 12 cycles. TCRdb recomputed calls from the 5' RACE reads with MiXCR, one row per CDR3 protein. The table has some 1.7 million distinct CDR3 sequences, 28% seen once. Sample: blood. Source of these receptors: a young woman in good health.

This clonotype was seen at least ten times. This chain joins TRBV20-1 and TRBJ2-7; 8 bases line up with TRBD2. CDR1 and CDR2 (germline): DFQATT, SNEGSKA (reference sequence). Germline trimming cut 5 bases from V and 0 bases from J; bases unmatched to any gene: 9. The CDR3 has 15 amino acids. Here the CDR3 reads CSAQSGGQSSYEQYF. CDR3 sequence (DNA): TGCAGTGCTCAGAGCGGGGGCCAGAGCTCCTACGAGCAGTACTTC.

This clonotype has a handful of counts. V usage is TRBV29-1 and J usage is TRBJ2-3; D possibly matches TRBD1 or TRBD2 (5 bases each). Germline CDR1 reads SQVTM; CDR2 reads ANQGSEA. V dropped 3 bases and J dropped 4 bases, with 11 bases sitting between them. This CDR3 is built from 13 residues. The CDR3 DNA reads as TGCAGCGTTGATAGTGAGGGGCCAGATACGCAGTATTTT. It specifies CSVDSEGPDTQYF.

V is TRBV11-2 and J is TRBJ2-7; the D gene could be TRBD1 or TRBD2 (5 bases each). The CDR3 length is 15 residues. Germline CDR1 is SGHAT and CDR2 is FQNNGV. Between the trimmed V and J ends, which lost 6 bases and 0 bases, there was a span of 15 bases. DNA for the CDR3: TGTGCCAGCAGACAACCGGGACGCAGCTCCTACGAGCAGTACTTC. This gives the protein CASRQPGRSSYEQYF.

The chain links TRBV28 to TRBJ1-5; possible D gene TRBD1, 6 bases. Germline V CDR1 and CDR2: MDHEN, SYDVKM. The V end was cut by 5 bases, the J end by 2 bases, with 10 bases between. This CDR3 is built from 14 residues. In DNA form, the CDR3 reads TGTGCCAGCAGTCACTCAGGGGGCAATCAGCCCCAGCATTTT. It translates to CASSHSGGNQPQHF.

The V gene is TRBV6-5, the J gene TRBJ1-2; D is possibly TRBD1 (6 bases). Trimming pared 5 bases from V and 10 bases from J, leaving 20 bases between. Germline CDR1 and CDR2: MNHEY and SVGAGI. There are 14 residues in the CDR3. The CDR3 here is CASSKRGAAMDYTF. For the CDR3, the DNA is TGTGCCAGCAGTAAAAGGGGGGCTGCTATGGACTACACCTTC.

J is TRBJ2-7 and V is TRBV2; TRBD2 aligns across 9 bases. This CDR3 is 13 amino acids long. Germline V gene data show CDR1 as SNHLY and CDR2 as FYNNEI. The CDR3 protein is CAVGASGAGEQYF. DNA for the CDR3: TGTGCGGTGGGGGCTAGCGGGGCTGGCGAGCAGTACTTC. Variable domain in full (rest from reference TRBV2 and TRBJ2-7): EPEVTQTPSHQVTQMGQEVILRCVPISNHLYFYWYRQILGQKVEFLVSFYNNEISEKSEIFDDQFSVERPDGSNFTLKIRSTKLEDSAMYFCAVGASGAGEQYFGPGTRLTVT.

The table lists this clonotype with a few counts. The chain joins TRBV6-1 to TRBJ1-6, with D perhaps TRBD1 (6 bases). The CDR3 contains 14 residues. Trimming pared 5 bases from V and 5 bases from J, leaving 10 bases between. Germline lookup yields CDR1 MNHNS and CDR2 SASEGT. The DNA of the CDR3 is TGTGCCAGCAGTACAGGGTGGAATAATTCACCCCTCCACTTT. It codes for CASSTGWNNSPLHF.

The chain carries TRBV5-1 and TRBJ2-5; 11 nucleotides match TRBD2. Germline values: CDR1 SGHRS, CDR2 YFSETQ. Germline trimming cut 1 base from V and 5 bases from J; bases unmatched to any gene: 4. The CDR3 extends over 15 amino acids. DNA for the CDR3: TGCGCCAGCAGCTTGACTAGCGGGAGTTGGGAGACCCAGTACTTC. Encoded protein: CASSLTSGSWETQYF.

The chain recombines TRBV9 with TRBJ2-3; 9 bases line up with TRBD2. The germline V gene has CDR1 SGDLS and CDR2 YYNGEE. V was pared by 0 bases and J by 9 bases, with 11 bases of the junction left unmatched. There are 16 residues in the CDR3. CDR3 residues: CASSVGVAGVENTQYF. CDR3 nucleotides: TGTGCCAGCAGCGTAGGTGTAGCGGGGGTCGAGAACACGCAGTATTTT.

The V gene is TRBV20-1, the J gene TRBJ2-5; possible D gene TRBD1, 6 bases. CDR1 is DFQATT, CDR2 SNEGSKA, per germline (reference sequence). The ends were cut back, 5 bases at V and 5 bases at J, with 24 bases in the middle. The CDR3 length is 16 residues. The DNA for the CDR3 is TGCAGTGCTGGAAGGCCAGGGGTAATTGATCGTGAGACCCAGTACTTC. It yields the protein CSAGRPGVIDRETQYF.

The CDR3 nucleotides read TGTGCCAGCAGCCCTACGGTAACAGGGTGGCAGGAGACCCAGTACTTC. Translated, it gives CASSPTVTGWQETQYF. V and J are TRBV5-6 and TRBJ2-5; tentatively, D is TRBD1 (6 bases). Between the trimmed V and J ends, which lost 4 bases and 5 bases, there was a span of 21 bases. The CDR3 has 16 residues. Looked up from germline, CDR1 is SGHDT and CDR2 is YYEEEE.

The table lists this clonotype with a few counts. The V call is TRBV18, the J call TRBJ2-1; 11 nucleotides align to TRBD2. Losses at the gene ends were 2 bases for V and 8 bases for J; bases not matched to a gene: 11. In germline, CDR1 is KGHSH, CDR2 LQKENI. There are 17 residues in the CDR3. CDR3 in amino acids: CASSPRLAGLAVDEQFF. CDR3 sequence (DNA): TGTGCCAGCTCACCAAGACTAGCGGGACTCGCGGTGGATGAGCAGTTCTTC.

This clonotype came up a few times. The chain links TRBV6-2 or TRBV6-3 to TRBJ1-2, with no clear D. The V gene lost 7 bases and the J gene lost 12 bases, with 27 bases spanning the gap. The CDR3 is made up of 15 amino acids. Germline V gives CDR1 MNHEY, CDR2 SVGEGT. CDR3 sequence: CASTNSGGVDGVDTF. The CDR3 nucleotides read TGTGCCAGCACCAACTCCGGCGGGGTGGATGGAGTGGACACCTTC.

The chain uses TRBV12-3 or TRBV12-4 and TRBJ1-2; 8 nucleotides match TRBD1. Losses at the gene ends were 6 bases for V and 3 bases for J; bases not matched to a gene: 9. This CDR3 spans 15 amino acids. In nucleotides, the CDR3 is TGTGCCAGCAGATCTGCCGGGACAGGCTACTATGGCTACACCTTC. This gives the protein CASRSAGTGYYGYTF.

This clonotype was found a few times. DNA of the CDR3: TGTGCCAGCAGCTTATCTAGCAGGGGGACCCAGTACTTC. Translation: CASSLSSRGTQYF. V gene TRBV11-2 combines with J gene TRBJ2-5; D is possibly TRBD1 (6 bases). In germline, CDR1 is SGHAT, CDR2 FQNNGV. V was trimmed by 2 bases and J by 7 bases, leaving 11 bases between them. The CDR3 is 13 residues long.

On this clonotype: The junction does not match germline at one end; this may be a read error. This chain links TRBV29-1 with TRBJ1-2; the D gene is possibly TRBD1 (5 bases). CDR1 is SQVTM, CDR2 ANQGSEA, per germline. The CDR3 is made up of 13 amino acids. The CDR3 nucleotides are TGCAGCGTTCCCGTCGCAGGGTCCTATGGCTGCACCTTC. Its protein product is CSVPVAGSYGCTF.

This clonotype was seen many times. The rearrangement joins TRBV12-3 or TRBV12-4 to TRBJ2-2; D unresolved. Trimming removed 6 bases from V and 3 bases from J, with 8 bases in between. The CDR3 consists of 13 residues. CDR3 sequence reads: CASSLRDTGELFF. As DNA, the CDR3 is TGTGCCAGCAGCTTACGCGACACCGGGGAGCTGTTTTTT.

This clonotype was recorded a few times. The chain links TRBV20-1 to TRBJ2-7; TRBD2 aligns across 11 bases. Losses at the gene ends were 4 bases for V and 6 bases for J; bases not matched to a gene: 2. The CDR3 spans 12 residues. Germline values: CDR1 DFQATT, CDR2 SNEGSKA (reference sequence). CDR3 nucleotides: TGCAGTGCTATAGCGGGGGGGAGCGAGCAGTACTTC. This codes for CSAIAGGSEQYF.

This clonotype was counted only a few times. The V and J genes are TRBV12-3 or TRBV12-4 and TRBJ1-2; 7 bases agree with TRBD1. J was trimmed by 8 bases and V by 5 bases; bases with no gene match: 11. This CDR3 has 14 amino acids. CDR3 region: CASSIGTAVRGYTF. DNA for the CDR3: TGTGCCAGCAGTATAGGGACAGCTGTTCGGGGCTACACCTTC.

The chain recombines TRBV20-1 with TRBJ1-2, with D possibly matching TRBD1 (5 bases). V was trimmed by 3 bases and J by 4 bases, leaving 12 bases between them. Per germline, CDR1 DFQATT and CDR2 SNEGSKA (reference sequence). The CDR3 totals 13 residues. In nucleotides, the CDR3 is TGCAGTGCTAGGTTGGGGGGAGTCTATGGCTACACCTTC. Encoded protein: CSARLGGVYGYTF.

This chain links TRBV4-1 with TRBJ2-7; possible D gene TRBD2, 5 bases. The germline V gene encodes CDR1 MGHRA and CDR2 YSYEKL. The V and J ends lost 0 bases and 4 bases respectively, with 10 bases between them. There are 14 residues in the CDR3. CDR3 loop: CASSQETRLYEQYF. The CDR3 bases are TGCGCCAGCAGCCAAGAAACGAGACTATACGAGCAGTACTTC.

This clonotype was seen only a few times. This clone may be a read error of a much larger clone one base away. The V and J genes are TRBV5-1 and TRBJ2-4; no reliable D call. Germline CDR1 SGHRS, CDR2 YFSETQ. This CDR3 spans 14 amino acids. The ends were cut back, 4 bases at V and 8 bases at J, with 16 bases in the middle. CDR3 nucleotide sequence: TGCGCCAGCAGCCCGACACACACCTTGGACATTCAGTACTTC. Its protein is CASSPTHTLDIQYF.

This chain uses TRBV28 with TRBJ1-5; D remains unclear. Trimming shortened V by 6 bases and J by 5 bases, and 14 bases separated the two germline ends. This CDR3 has 14 amino acids. Germline V lookup: CDR1 MDHEN, CDR2 SYDVKM. Written as DNA, the CDR3 is TGTGCCAGCAGCTCTCAGGTGGTGGATCAGCCCCAGCATTTT. Amino acids: CASSSQVVDQPQHF.

This clonotype was seen more than once but under ten times. This sequence joins TRBV7-3 and TRBJ2-1; TRBD2 is a possible D gene (7 bases). CDR3 length: 15 residues. From germline, CDR1 is SGHTA and CDR2 FQGTGA. The V end was cut by 5 bases, the J end by 5 bases, with 16 bases between. CDR3 coding DNA: TGTGCCAGCAGCCCAGGTCGGGGGGCCCACAATGAGCAGTTCTTC. This codes for CASSPGRGAHNEQFF.

This clonotype was counted many times. This chain links TRBV7-8 with TRBJ2-1; 10 bases fit TRBD2. The V gene's germline CDR1 is SGHVS and CDR2 FQNEAQ. The CDR3 is made up of 14 amino acids. Trimming at V came to 3 bases and at J to 8 bases, leaving 4 bases not matched to a gene. The CDR3 nucleotides are TGTGCCAGCAGCTTCACTAGCGGGGAGGATGAGCAGTTCTTC. It is translated as CASSFTSGEDEQFF.

This clonotype was detected a few times. The rearrangement uses TRBV7-9 and TRBJ2-1; 9 positions agree with TRBD2. The CDR3 totals 16 residues. Trimming at V came to 2 bases and at J to 10 bases, leaving 12 bases not matched to a gene. Germline-derived CDR1 and CDR2 are SEHNR and FQNEAQ (reference sequence). The CDR3 loop reads CASSLPRLAADVEQFF. CDR3 nucleotides: TGTGCCAGCAGCTTACCGCGACTAGCGGCGGATGTGGAGCAGTTCTTC.

This clonotype occurred a few times. The V gene is TRBV10-3, the J gene TRBJ1-5; no firm D call. Germline values: CDR1 ENHRY, CDR2 SYGVKD. The CDR3 has 13 amino acids. The ends were cut back, 3 bases at V and 5 bases at J, with 8 bases in the middle. CDR3 region: CAISDREDQPQHF. For the CDR3, the DNA is TGTGCCATCAGTGACCGGGAGGATCAGCCCCAGCATTTT.

This clonotype was counted only a few times. The chain combines TRBV27 with TRBJ1-4, with a possible D match to TRBD1 (6 bases). Trimming left V 5 bases short and J 10 bases short, with 20 bases between. Germline V CDR1 and CDR2: MNHEY, SMNVEV (reference sequence). This CDR3 has 15 amino acids. The CDR3 is CASSGTGTTTGKLFF. CDR3 coding DNA: TGTGCCAGCAGTGGAACAGGGACGACGACCGGAAAACTGTTTTTT.

This clonotype was counted a few times. Here the CDR3 DNA reads TGTGCCAGCGGGGAAGGGGGGGCCTCCTACAATGAGCAGTTCTTC. Its translation is CASGEGGASYNEQFF. The V gene is TRBV28, the J gene TRBJ2-1, with D maybe TRBD2 (7 bases). Deletions cut 8 bases from V and 0 bases from J, with 14 bases between. CDR3 length: 15 residues. Germline V CDR1 and CDR2: MDHEN, SYDVKM.

The chain uses TRBV7-9 and TRBJ2-1; maybe TRBD1 (5 bases). Germline loops: CDR1 SEHNR, CDR2 FQNEAQ (reference sequence). V lost 5 bases, J lost 10 bases, and 9 bases lay in between. CDR3 length equals 11 residues. CDR3 in DNA: TGTGCCAGCAGCCCCAACAGGGAGCAGTTCTTC. This gives the protein CASSPNREQFF.